These T cell receptor beta chains were read from a single sample in a study of blood T cell repertoires in COVID-19. Clones were read by immunoSEQ multiplex PCR, and TCRdb kept only the in-frame ones, dropping some. The sample has roughly 120,000 clones, about 70% seen once. The specimen sequenced was peripheral blood. These receptors came from a man older than 75 with COVID-19, enrolled during active disease. Both conserved end residues are part of each CDR3. The order of the fields is CDR3 protein, J gene, V gene.

cdr3_aa: CASSYSLRGLSEQYF
j_call: TRBJ2-7
v_call: TRBV6-5

cdr3_aa: CASSSRERGTEAFF
j_call: TRBJ1-1
v_call: TRBV5-6

cdr3_aa: CASSYVSGGHGYTF
j_call: TRBJ1-2
v_call: TRBV5-4

cdr3_aa: CASSLDRLGSSYEQYF
j_call: TRBJ2-7
v_call: TRBV7-9

cdr3_aa: CASSSTRRYEQYF
j_call: TRBJ2-7
v_call: TRBV19

cdr3_aa: CASSLAQGVDYGYTF
j_call: TRBJ1-2
v_call: TRBV5-1

cdr3_aa: CASSLPWTIKGPNQPQHF
j_call: TRBJ1-5
v_call: TRBV7-8

cdr3_aa: CATSDNRNEQFF
j_call: TRBJ2-1
v_call: TRBV24-1

cdr3_aa: CASSFLTGVQTEAFF
j_call: TRBJ1-1
v_call: TRBV28

cdr3_aa: CASSLGGSFDTEAFF
j_call: TRBJ1-1
v_call: TRBV28

cdr3_aa: CASRHGTGSNQPQHF
j_call: TRBJ1-5
v_call: TRBV27